The 30 T cell receptor beta chains in this list originate from one sample, sequenced in a study of blood T cell repertoires in COVID-19. Libraries were prepared by immunoSEQ multiplex PCR; TCRdb keeps only in-frame clonotypes and omits some of them. The table includes 150,000 to 200,000 clones, approximately 92% detected once. Sequences were obtained from peripheral blood. The receptor source for this set is a man aged 25 to 40 with COVID-19, enrolled during active disease.

The rearrangement uses TRBV9 and TRBJ2-1; the match to TRBD2 covers 9 bases. The trim removed 4 bases at V and 7 bases at J, leaving 12 bases unmatched. The CDR3 contains 16 residues. Germline CDR1 is SGDLS and CDR2 is YYNGEE. The CDR3 region is CASSPTGAGGYNEQFF. The CDR3 region has the DNA TGTGCCAGCAGCCCCACGGGAGCGGGAGGATATAATGAGCAGTTCTTC.

The rearrangement uses TRBV10-3 and TRBJ1-1; D might be TRBD1 (6 bases). The germline V and J ends were trimmed by 0 bases and 5 bases, with 13 bases remaining between them. Germline assignment: CDR1 ENHRY and CDR2 SYGVKD. The CDR3 loop spans 15 amino acids. The DNA for the CDR3 is TGTGCCATCAGTGAGTCCCGGGCAGGGGAAACTGAAGCTTTCTTT. Encoded protein: CAISESRAGETEAFF.

A word on this clone: The junction departs from the called germline gene at one end, perhaps through a read error. The CDR3, as DNA: TGTGCCACCAGGAGAGGGGTCCCAGTCCGGGACAGGGGGATTACAAACTATGGCTACACCTTC. Protein: CATRRGVPVRDRGITNYGYTF. The V and J genes are TRBV15 and TRBJ1-2; 11 bases map to TRBD1. The germline gives CDR1 LNHNV, CDR2 YYDKDF (reference sequence). The CDR3 contains 21 residues. Filled out from reference TRBV15 and TRBJ1-2, the complete variable domain reads DAMVIQNPRYQVTQFGKPVTLSCSQTLNHNVMYWYQQKSSQAPKLLFHYYDKDFNNEADTPDNFQSRRPNTSFCFLDIRSPGLGDTAMYLCATRRGVPVRDRGITNYGYTFGSGTRLTVV.

The chain carries TRBV19 and TRBJ1-2; 11 bases are shared with TRBD1. This CDR3 comprises 17 residues. The germline CDR1 and CDR2 sequences are LNHDA and SQIVND (reference sequence). Trimming took 5 bases from V and 0 from J; bases not matched to a gene: 8. The CDR3: CASSPRTGGRSNYGYTF. The CDR3 nucleotides read TGTGCCAGTAGTCCACGGACAGGGGGCAGATCTAACTATGGCTACACCTTC. Variable domain in full (rest from reference TRBV19 and TRBJ1-2): DGGITQSPKYLFRKEGQNVTLSCEQNLNHDAMYWYRQDPGQGLRLIYYSQIVNDFQKGDIAEGYSVSREKKESFPLTVTSAQKNPTAFYLCASSPRTGGRSNYGYTFGSGTRLTVV.

This chain links TRBV27 with TRBJ2-7, with TRBD1 matching over 9 bases. The CDR3 contains 16 residues. Germline lookup yields CDR1 MNHEY and CDR2 SMNVEV (reference sequence). V dropped 5 bases and J dropped 1; count of bases not matched to a gene: 9. The CDR3 DNA reads as TGTGCCAGCAGTCTGCGGGGGACAGGGCGATCCTACGAGCAGTACTTC. Protein sequence: CASSLRGTGRSYEQYF.

CDR3 in DNA: TGTGCCAGCAGTTTATATGGCAGGGGCAGCACAGATACGCAGTATTTT. Amino acid sequence: CASSLYGRGSTDTQYF. The rearrangement joins TRBV27 to TRBJ2-3; possibly TRBD1 for D (6 bases). The CDR3 has 16 amino acids. V was clipped by 1 base and J by 0 bases, with 11 bases between them. The germline gives CDR1 MNHEY, CDR2 SMNVEV (reference sequence).

The chain recombines TRBV11-3 with TRBJ2-7; a weak D match, TRBD1 (5 bases). Trimming left V 2 bases short and J 5 bases short, with 13 bases between. Germline V gene sequence: CDR1 SGHNT, CDR2 YENEEA. There are 14 residues in the CDR3. The CDR3 here is CASSLTQGSHEQYF. In DNA, the CDR3 is TGTGCCAGCAGCTTAACCCAGGGTTCCCACGAGCAGTACTTC.

The rearrangement joins TRBV5-1 to TRBJ2-1; 7 nucleotides agree with TRBD2. Germline CDR1 is SGHRS and CDR2 is YFSETQ. The CDR3 has 14 residues. Trimming took 3 bases from V and 6 from J; bases not matched to a gene: 6. The CDR3 protein is CASSSAGTTNEQFF. The CDR3 coding sequence is TGCGCCAGCAGCTCCGCCGGGACTACCAATGAGCAGTTCTTC. The variable domain in full, with the rest retrieved from reference TRBV5-1 and TRBJ2-1, is KAGVTQTPRYLIKTRGQQVTLSCSPISGHRSVSWYQQTPGQGLQFLFEYFSETQRNKGNFPGRFSGRQFSNSRSEMNVSTLELGDSALYLCASSSAGTTNEQFFGPGTRLTVL.

The rearrangement links TRBV28 to TRBJ2-3; 8 nucleotides agree with TRBD2. This CDR3 region has 15 residues. Trimming cost V 5 bases and J 4 bases; bases outside gene matches: 8. CDR1 and CDR2 (germline): MDHEN, SYDVKM. DNA of the CDR3: TGTGCCAGCAGTCCTCGCGGGAGGTTCGCAGATACGCAGTATTTT. This codes for CASSPRGRFADTQYF.

This clone was found once. The chain combines TRBV13 with TRBJ2-1, with D maybe TRBD2 (6 bases). Germline V lookup: CDR1 PRHDT, CDR2 FYEKMQ (reference sequence). CDR3 length: 12 amino acids. The germline V and J ends were trimmed by 5 bases and 10 bases, with 12 bases remaining between them. The chain's CDR3 is CASSLSRGEQFF. CDR3 sequence (DNA): TGTGCCAGCAGCCTGTCTCGGGGGGAGCAGTTCTTC.

The chain is built from TRBV30 and TRBJ1-2; TRBD1 might be the D (6 bases). Germline V gives CDR1 GTSNPN, CDR2 SVGIG (reference sequence). Trimming left V 3 bases short and J 8 bases short, with 10 bases between. CDR3 length: 11 amino acids. This CDR3 reads CAWRWTDGYTF. The CDR3 nucleotides read TGTGCCTGGAGATGGACAGACGGCTACACCTTC. Combining the CDR3 with reference TRBV30 and TRBJ1-2 gives the whole variable domain SQTIHQWPATLVQPVGSPLSLECTVEGTSNPNLYWYRQAAGRGLQLLFYSVGIGQISSEVPQNLSASRPQDRQFILSSKKLLLSDSGFYLCAWRWTDGYTFGSGTRLTVV.

J is TRBJ1-2 and V is TRBV5-6; D is undetermined. V lost 4 bases to trimming and J lost 4 bases, with 11 bases between them. This CDR3 contains 13 residues. In germline, CDR1 is SGHDT, CDR2 YYEEEE. CDR3 protein: CASSPQSTYGYTF. The CDR3 DNA reads TGTGCCAGCAGCCCACAGTCGACCTATGGCTACACCTTC.

V is TRBV19 and J is TRBJ1-2; TRBD1 is a possible D gene (5 bases). This CDR3 is 13 amino acids long. Germline V lookup: CDR1 LNHDA, CDR2 SQIVND (reference sequence). Trimming pared 4 bases from V and 8 bases from J, leaving 14 bases between. CDR3: CASSTRTFGGYTF. The CDR3 nucleotides are TGTGCCAGTAGTACTAGGACATTCGGCGGCTACACCTTC. The entire variable domain, with the rest obtained from reference TRBV19 and TRBJ1-2, is as follows: DGGITQSPKYLFRKEGQNVTLSCEQNLNHDAMYWYRQDPGQGLRLIYYSQIVNDFQKGDIAEGYSVSREKKESFPLTVTSAQKNPTAFYLCASSTRTFGGYTFGSGTRLTVV.

The CDR3 here is CASSSQGDTEAFF. DNA for the CDR3: TGTGCCAGCAGCTCCCAGGGTGACACTGAAGCTTTCTTT. The genes are TRBV11-3 and TRBJ1-1; a possible D gene is TRBD1 (5 bases). The CDR3 sequence is 13 residues long. Germline V gene lookup returns CDR1 SGHNT and CDR2 YENEEA. V lost 4 bases and J lost 3, with 9 bases in between.

V gene TRBV5-6 combines with J gene TRBJ1-6, with D possibly TRBD1 on 6 matching bases. Trimming took 5 bases from V and 10 from J, leaving 22 bases between them. From germline, CDR1 is SGHDT and CDR2 YYEEEE. This CDR3 has 16 amino acids. The CDR3 sequence is CASRSTRDTYSSPLHF. The CDR3 DNA sequence: TGTGCCAGCAGGAGTACTAGGGACACCTATTCCTCACCCCTCCACTTT.

This chain links TRBV11-2 with TRBJ1-2; 7 bases line up with TRBD1. Looked up from germline, CDR1 is SGHAT and CDR2 is FQNNGV. There are 15 residues in the CDR3. V dropped 5 bases and J dropped 1; count of bases not matched to a gene: 7. The CDR3 is CASSPGTDYNYGYTF. CDR3 DNA: TGTGCCAGCAGCCCTGGGACAGACTATAACTATGGCTACACCTTC.

There are a few counts of this clone. The CDR3: CASSPGIDGTLNHEQYF. The CDR3 nucleotides are TGTGCCAGCTCACCGGGGATAGACGGGACACTAAACCACGAGCAGTACTTC. V is TRBV18 and J is TRBJ2-7; D is possibly TRBD1 (6 bases). The germline V and J ends were trimmed by 3 bases and 5 bases, with 23 bases remaining between them. From germline, CDR1 is KGHSH and CDR2 LQKENI. The CDR3 runs 17 residues. Full variable domain (rest looked up from reference TRBV18 and TRBJ2-7): NAGVMQNPRHLVRRRGQEARLRCSPMKGHSHVYWYRQLPEEGLKFMVYLQKENIIDESGMPKERFSAEFPKEGPSILRIQQVVRGDSAAYFCASSPGIDGTLNHEQYFGPGTRLTVT.

Points on this clone: Different DNA sequences within this sample yield the same CDR3. CDR3 amino acids: CASSVGLAGYNEQFF. CDR3 coding DNA: TGTGCCAGCAGCGTAGGACTAGCGGGTTACAATGAGCAGTTCTTC. The chain carries TRBV9 and TRBJ2-1; 10 bases are a match to TRBD2. The germline V gene encodes CDR1 SGDLS and CDR2 YYNGEE. The CDR3 covers 15 residues. J gave up 4 bases and V 0 bases, and 1 base lay outside the gene matches.

The chain joins TRBV18 to TRBJ1-4; the D gene is possibly TRBD1 (5 bases). Germline assignment: CDR1 KGHSH and CDR2 LQKENI. V was cut by 1 base and J by 10 bases, with 10 bases left in between. CDR3 length: 13 residues. The CDR3 bases are TGTGCCAGCTCACCACAGCATGGGGCAAAACTGTTTTTT. It yields the protein CASSPQHGAKLFF. Full variable domain (remainder filled in from reference TRBV18 and TRBJ1-4): NAGVMQNPRHLVRRRGQEARLRCSPMKGHSHVYWYRQLPEEGLKFMVYLQKENIIDESGMPKERFSAEFPKEGPSILRIQQVVRGDSAAYFCASSPQHGAKLFFGSGTQLSVL.

For this clone: This sample also contains other DNA sequences that code for the same CDR3. V and J are TRBV9 and TRBJ1-1; D may be TRBD1 (5 bases). The CDR3 spans 13 residues. Germline CDR1 reads SGDLS; CDR2 reads YYNGEE. Trimming took 0 bases from V and 5 from J, leaving 8 bases between them. CDR3 sequence (DNA): TGTGCCAGCAGCGTAGACAGGTATACTGAAGCTTTCTTT. It codes for CASSVDRYTEAFF.

The chain employs TRBV21-1 and TRBJ1-5. TRBV21-1 is a documented pseudogene. CDR3 length: 14 amino acids. CDR3 nucleotides: TGTGCCAGCAAAGGCGGCGGTTCCAATCAGCCCCAGCATTTT. It is translated as CASKGGGSNQPQHF.

The chain joins TRBV4-2 to TRBJ1-5; D not resolved. Germline values: CDR1 LGHNA, CDR2 YNFKEQ. V shed 2 bases and J shed 4 bases, with 15 bases lying between them. CDR3 length: 16 residues. CDR3 sequence reads: CASSQSSRTLNQPQHF. As DNA, the CDR3 is TGTGCCAGCAGCCAATCTAGCAGAACTCTTAATCAGCCCCAGCATTTT.

This chain joins TRBV5-1 and TRBJ1-4; 7 bases match TRBD1. V was clipped by 3 bases and J by 2 bases; unmatched bases: 4. Germline V CDR1 and CDR2: SGHRS, YFSETQ. The CDR3 totals 15 residues. CDR3 region: CASSSLQGTNEKLFF. In nucleotides, the CDR3 is TGCGCCAGCAGCTCCTTACAGGGGACTAATGAAAAACTGTTTTTT.

The table lists this clone with a count of one. V is TRBV7-7 and J is TRBJ1-4; TRBD1 matches 11 bases. The V segment lost 5 bases and the J segment 7 bases; nucleotides outside the gene matches: 6. Germline V gene sequence: CDR1 SSHAT, CDR2 FNYEAQ (reference sequence). The CDR3 loop spans 15 amino acids. In nucleotides, the CDR3 is TGTGCCAGCAGCCCGGACAGGGGGCATGGTGAAAAACTGTTTTTT. It translates to CASSPDRGHGEKLFF.

The V and J genes are TRBV30 and TRBJ1-6; 9 nucleotides match TRBD1. V dropped 1 base and J dropped 7; count of bases not matched to a gene: 5. Germline V gives CDR1 GTSNPN, CDR2 SVGIG (reference sequence). This CDR3 is 15 amino acids long. CDR3 region: CAWSGGTGTNSPLHF. The CDR3 DNA follows: TGTGCCTGGAGTGGTGGGACAGGGACGAATTCACCCCTCCACTTT. Looking up the rest from reference TRBV30 and TRBJ1-6 gives the full variable domain: SQTIHQWPATLVQPVGSPLSLECTVEGTSNPNLYWYRQAAGRGLQLLFYSVGIGQISSEVPQNLSASRPQDRQFILSSKKLLLSDSGFYLCAWSGGTGTNSPLHFGNGTRLTVT.

J is TRBJ1-1 and V is TRBV18, with 7 bases lining up with TRBD1. The V gene end was trimmed by 3 bases and the J gene end by 4 bases; junction bases not matched to a gene: 8. CDR1 KGHSH and CDR2 LQKENI come from the germline V gene. The CDR3 consists of 15 residues. The DNA of the CDR3 is TGTGCCAGCTCACCGGGACAGCGCTTTGGCACTGAAGCTTTCTTT. Residues: CASSPGQRFGTEAFF.

The chain uses TRBV13 and TRBJ2-3, with 12 bases that match TRBD2. J gave up 8 bases and V 5 bases, and 11 bases lay outside the gene matches. The CDR3 is 16 residues long. Germline-derived CDR1 and CDR2 are PRHDT and FYEKMQ (reference sequence). The CDR3 is CASSTWTSGKGGTQYF. The CDR3 coding sequence is TGTGCCAGCAGCACCTGGACTAGCGGGAAGGGGGGTACGCAGTATTTT.

This chain uses TRBV24-1 with TRBJ2-1, with D possibly TRBD1 on 6 matching bases. CDR1 and CDR2 (germline): KGHDR, SFDVKD. Trimming pared 0 bases from V and 9 bases from J, leaving 11 bases between. This CDR3 comprises 14 residues. CDR3 DNA sequence: TGTGCCACCAGTGATTTGGGACAGTTGAGTGAGCAGTTCTTC. Encoded protein: CATSDLGQLSEQFF.

The chain carries TRBV11-2 and TRBJ2-4; 10 bases align to TRBD1. This CDR3 is built from 15 residues. The ends lost 4 bases at V and 7 bases at J; junction bases unmatched: 7. Germline V gene data show CDR1 as SGHAT and CDR2 as FQNNGV. CDR3 bases: TGTGCCAGCAGCTCACTGACAGGGGGCGGCAACATTCAGTACTTC. Translated, it gives CASSSLTGGGNIQYF.

The rearrangement uses TRBV3-1 (or the pseudogene TRBV3-2) and TRBJ1-1; D is perhaps TRBD1 (6 bases). V shed 0 bases and J shed 5 bases, with 22 bases lying between them. CDR3 size: 18 residues. Per germline, CDR1 LGHDT and CDR2 YNNKEL (reference sequence). The CDR3 sequence: CASSQDQGVIGGGTEAFF. In DNA form, the CDR3 reads TGTGCCAGCAGCCAAGATCAGGGTGTTATAGGGGGAGGGACTGAAGCTTTCTTT.